Listed here are 15 T cell receptor beta chains from one sample, sequenced in a study of blood T cell repertoires in COVID-19. Sequencing was performed with immunoSEQ multiplex PCR; in TCRdb, only in-frame clones are kept and a portion is missing. The repertoire holds roughly 54,000 clones, 86% seen once, with roughly 2.1% in the top ten. Material: peripheral blood. These receptors were collected from a woman aged 55-70 years with acute or convalescent COVID-19.

The chain couples TRBV9 to TRBJ2-7; D gene unclear. From germline, CDR1 is SGDLS and CDR2 YYNGEE. V was pared by 0 bases and J by 6 bases, with 7 bases between. CDR3 size: 12 residues. This CDR3 reads CASSVDGSEQYF. CDR3 coding DNA: TGTGCCAGCAGCGTAGACGGGTCCGAGCAGTACTTC.

The chain has TRBV5-6 and TRBJ2-2; maybe TRBD1 (5 bases). Per the germline V gene, CDR1 is SGHDT and CDR2 is YYEEEE. The CDR3 runs 19 residues. V was trimmed by 4 bases and J by 1 base, leaving 23 bases between them. The CDR3 bases are TGTGCCAGCAGCCCCCTGGGGCCGGCCAGGTGGGAGAACACCGGGGAGCTGTTTTTT. It specifies CASSPLGPARWENTGELFF.

As DNA, the CDR3 is TGTGCCAGCAGCCCTCGTGACCTCAGGAATGAAAAACTGTTTTTT. Amino acids: CASSPRDLRNEKLFF. The chain uses TRBV3-1 (or the pseudogene TRBV3-2) and TRBJ1-4; the D is unclear. The CDR3 length is 15 residues. Germline assignment: CDR1 LGHDT and CDR2 YNNKEL (reference sequence). Trimming shortened V by 4 bases and J by 5 bases, and 14 bases separated the two germline ends.

The chain carries TRBV6-5 and TRBJ1-1; D is unclear. The germline gives CDR1 MNHEY, CDR2 SVGAGI. There are 13 residues in the CDR3. Trimming left V 5 bases short and J 9 bases short, with 16 bases between. DNA for the CDR3: TGTGCCAGCAGTCCAGGAGGGAAGCGACAAGCTTTCTTT. Its protein is CASSPGGKRQAFF.

The CDR3 loop reads CASSVGTGVQPQHF. DNA of the CDR3: TGTGCCAGCAGCGTAGGGACAGGGGTTCAGCCCCAGCATTTT. The V and J genes are TRBV9 and TRBJ1-5, with 9 bases identical to TRBD1. The germline gives CDR1 SGDLS, CDR2 YYNGEE. The CDR3 extends over 14 amino acids. The junction had 1 base not matched to a gene; V was cut back by 0 bases and J by 6 bases.

The V gene is TRBV5-4, the J gene TRBJ1-2; D call uncertain. This CDR3 region has 13 residues. Germline V CDR1 and CDR2: SGHNT, YYREEE (reference sequence). V lost 0 bases, J lost 6 bases, and 9 bases lay in between. CDR3 sequence reads: CASSLVQVDGYTF. The CDR3 DNA reads TGTGCCAGCAGCTTGGTTCAGGTAGATGGCTACACCTTC.

A word on this clone: At one end the junction does not follow the germline gene, possibly because of a read error. This sequence joins TRBV6-1 and TRBJ2-3; TRBD2 is a possible D gene (6 bases). CDR1 is MNHNS, CDR2 SASEGT, per germline. The CDR3 spans 14 residues. CDR3 sequence reads: CASSERTSRDTQYF. The CDR3 bases are TGTGCCAGCAGTGAAAGAACTAGCAGAGATACGCAGTATTTT.

The V call is TRBV19, the J call TRBJ2-7, with D possibly TRBD2 on 6 matching bases. Deletions cut 7 bases from V and 3 bases from J, with 19 bases between. The CDR3 sequence is 15 residues long. Per the germline V gene, CDR1 is LNHDA and CDR2 is SQIVND (reference sequence). CDR3 bases: TGTGCCAGTACCCACGGGAGCGCTCTGGGCTACGAGCAGTACTTC. This gives the protein CASTHGSALGYEQYF. The full variable domain, rest sourced from reference TRBV19 and TRBJ2-7, is DGGITQSPKYLFRKEGQNVTLSCEQNLNHDAMYWYRQDPGQGLRLIYYSQIVNDFQKGDIAEGYSVSREKKESFPLTVTSAQKNPTAFYLCASTHGSALGYEQYFGPGTRLTVT.

J is TRBJ1-6 and V is TRBV11-1; D uncertain. CDR1 is SGHAT and CDR2 is FQDESV in the germline V gene (reference sequence). The CDR3 totals 15 residues. Trimming stripped 5 bases from V and 8 bases from J, with 16 bases between. This CDR3 reads CASSRTGSRDSPLHF. CDR3 coding DNA: TGTGCCAGCAGCCGAACGGGATCGAGGGATTCACCCCTCCACTTT.

This clone was picked up a small number of times. V gene TRBV2 combines with J gene TRBJ2-3, with 10 positions matching TRBD2. Germline V gives CDR1 SNHLY, CDR2 FYNNEI. V shed 5 bases, J shed 0 bases, and the junction held 2 bases outside the gene matches. The CDR3 has 15 amino acids. The CDR3: CASSTSGVSTDTQYF. CDR3 DNA sequence: TGTGCCAGCAGTACTAGCGGGGTGAGCACAGATACGCAGTATTTT.

The genes are TRBV19 and TRBJ1-2; 8 positions agree with TRBD1. The CDR3 is made up of 17 amino acids. The junction had 11 bases not matched to a gene; V was cut back by 5 bases and J by 0 bases. Germline V gene lookup returns CDR1 LNHDA and CDR2 SQIVND (reference sequence). The CDR3 protein is CASSPGQGRLANYGYTF. The CDR3 nucleotides are TGTGCCAGTAGTCCAGGACAGGGACGGCTGGCTAACTATGGCTACACCTTC.

The rearrangement uses TRBV30 and TRBJ2-3; 7 bases are shared with TRBD1. V dropped 5 bases and J dropped 3; count of bases not matched to a gene: 5. The V gene's germline CDR1 is GTSNPN and CDR2 SVGIG (reference sequence). There are 13 residues in the CDR3. CDR3: CAWVSTGTDTQYF. The CDR3 DNA sequence: TGTGCCTGGGTTTCGACAGGGACAGATACGCAGTATTTT.

This chain joins TRBV5-6 and TRBJ2-3; perhaps TRBD2 as D (6 bases). The CDR3 contains 13 residues. The germline V gene encodes CDR1 SGHDT and CDR2 YYEEEE. Trimming pared 0 bases from V and 5 bases from J, leaving 7 bases between. The CDR3 sequence: CASSLGRGDTQYF. In nucleotides, the CDR3 is TGTGCCAGCAGCTTGGGGAGGGGAGATACGCAGTATTTT.

CDR3 protein: CASSPRGGGGDTQYF. The CDR3 DNA follows: TGTGCCAGCAGCCCGCGGGGGGGCGGGGGAGATACGCAGTATTTT. This rearrangement joins TRBV6-6 to TRBJ2-3, with TRBD2 matching over 9 bases. Germline V lookup: CDR1 MNHNY, CDR2 SVGAGI (reference sequence). The CDR3 is made up of 15 amino acids. The V and J ends lost 6 bases and 5 bases, in that order; junction bases with no gene match: 9.

This chain connects TRBV7-3 to TRBJ2-3; maybe TRBD2 (6 bases). Germline-derived CDR1 and CDR2 are SGHTA and FQGTGA. V was trimmed by 5 bases and J by 0 bases, leaving 15 bases between them. This CDR3 has 16 amino acids. Here the CDR3 reads CASSHGDSGSTDTQYF. In nucleotides, the CDR3 is TGTGCCAGCAGCCACGGGGATAGCGGTAGCACAGATACGCAGTATTTT. Complete variable domain (other parts from reference TRBV7-3 and TRBJ2-3): GAGVSQTPSNKVTEKGKYVELRCDPISGHTALYWYRQSLGQGPEFLIYFQGTGAADDSGLPNDRFFAVRPEGSVSTLKIQRTERGDSAVYLCASSHGDSGSTDTQYFGPGTRLTVL.